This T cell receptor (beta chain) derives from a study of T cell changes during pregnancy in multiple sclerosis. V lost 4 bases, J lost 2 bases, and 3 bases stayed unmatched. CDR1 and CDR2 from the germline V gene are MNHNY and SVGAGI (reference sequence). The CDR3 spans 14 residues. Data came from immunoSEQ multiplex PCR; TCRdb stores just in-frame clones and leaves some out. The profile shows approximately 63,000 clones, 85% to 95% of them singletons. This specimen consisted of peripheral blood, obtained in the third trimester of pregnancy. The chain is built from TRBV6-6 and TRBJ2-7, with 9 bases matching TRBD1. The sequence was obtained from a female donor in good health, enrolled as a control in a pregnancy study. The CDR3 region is CASSLRTGAYEQYF. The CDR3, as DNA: TGTGCCAGCAGTTTACGGACAGGGGCCTACGAGCAGTACTTC.